Below, 7 T cell receptor beta chains from the same sample are listed, as sequenced in a study of cytomegalovirus exposure and HLA in healthy donors. PCR primers comprised 60 Vbeta and 13 Jbeta primers. Clones were sequenced by immunoSEQ multiplex PCR, and TCRdb holds only the in-frame ones, with some missing. This sample carries some 120,000 clones, 70% to 80% of them seen once, and the ten largest clones take about 2%. The sample comprised PBMCs. The receptor set was obtained from a human donor in good health.

The V and J genes are TRBV5-1 and TRBJ2-1; weak D call: TRBD2 (7 bases). The germline gives CDR1 SGHRS, CDR2 YFSETQ. The CDR3 contains 14 residues. Deletions cut 5 bases from V and 7 bases from J, with 16 bases between. In nucleotides, the CDR3 is TGCGCCAGCAGGGCGGGGGCTAGCGCTAATGAGCAGTTCTTC. This codes for CASRAGASANEQFF.

The chain employs TRBV7-8 and TRBJ1-4; D remains ambiguous. Trimming left V 1 base short and J 0 bases short, with 9 bases between. In germline, CDR1 is SGHVS, CDR2 FQNEAQ. This CDR3 comprises 16 residues. CDR3 sequence reads: CASSLDQATTNEKLFF. For the CDR3, the DNA is TGTGCCAGCAGCTTAGATCAGGCCACAACTAATGAAAAACTGTTTTTT.

This clone was counted only a few times. This chain joins TRBV7-9 and TRBJ2-1; D unresolved. Germline CDR1 and CDR2: SEHNR and FQNEAQ (reference sequence). The V end was cut by 5 bases, the J end by 9 bases, with 17 bases between. The CDR3 totals 14 residues. The CDR3 reads CASSPNLGRVEQFF. CDR3 nucleotides: TGTGCCAGCAGCCCCAACTTAGGCCGGGTTGAGCAGTTCTTC.

The chain is built from TRBV4-1 and TRBJ1-5, with D perhaps TRBD1 (5 bases). V gave up 2 bases and J gave up 3 bases, with 17 bases separating them. The CDR3 is made up of 17 amino acids. The germline gives CDR1 MGHRA, CDR2 YSYEKL. The CDR3 DNA sequence: TGCGCCAGCAGCCAAATAGGAGCATCCAGGGCCAATCAGCCCCAGCATTTT. Translating it yields CASSQIGASRANQPQHF.

The chain carries TRBV28 and TRBJ2-5; unclear D gene. V lost 6 bases and J 3 bases, leaving 11 bases between the germline ends. Germline V lookup: CDR1 MDHEN, CDR2 SYDVKM. This CDR3 has 13 residues. Written as DNA, the CDR3 is TGTGCCAGCAGCCCTCGAGTAGAAGAGACCCAGTACTTC. This sequence encodes CASSPRVEETQYF. Full variable domain (remainder filled in from reference TRBV28 and TRBJ2-5): DVKVTQSSRYLVKRTGEKVFLECVQDMDHENMFWYRQDPGLGLRLIYFSYDVKMKEKGDIPEGYSVSREKKERFSLILESASTNQTSMYLCASSPRVEETQYFGPGTRLLVL.

This chain uses TRBV15 with TRBJ1-4, with TRBD1 identical over 8 bases. Losses at the gene ends were 3 bases for V and 13 bases for J; bases not matched to a gene: 13. The CDR3 is 15 residues long. In germline, CDR1 is LNHNV, CDR2 YYDKDF (reference sequence). CDR3 in amino acids: CATSRDRALSRGLFF. The CDR3 DNA reads TGTGCCACCAGCAGGGACAGGGCGCTTAGTCGGGGACTGTTTTTT.

The V call is TRBV6-1, the J call TRBJ2-7; 8 bases align to TRBD1. CDR1 is MNHNS, CDR2 SASEGT, per germline. The CDR3 covers 13 residues. Unmatched junction bases numbered 7, after V lost 5 bases and J lost 7 bases. The CDR3 here is CASSYQGAGEQYF. CDR3 DNA sequence: TGTGCCAGCAGTTATCAGGGGGCGGGGGAGCAGTACTTC.